This T cell receptor (beta chain) emerged from a study of blood T cell repertoires in COVID-19. As for the study in general: T cells, B-cell-depleted T cells, or PBMCs provided the cDNA or gDNA that served as material.

There are 16 residues in the CDR3. With V trimmed by 5 bases and J by 1 base, 9 bases remained unmatched. Germline CDR1 LNHDA, CDR2 SQIVND (reference sequence). In the original processing: Scientists estimated how many nucleated cells there were by amplifying reference gene primers. This table comes from immunoSEQ multiplex PCR, and its TCRdb copy is limited to in-frame clones, with some not included. That table furnishes V, J and clone size, whereas the DNA furnished D and trimming. In the table there are 9,000 to 15,000 clones, approximately 86% of which are singletons. Specimen: peripheral blood. The rearrangement joins TRBV19 to TRBJ1-1, with 8 bases that match TRBD1. This clonotype originated in a human donor in a cohort sampled during active COVID-19. The CDR3: CASSPRDRGRNTEAFF. In DNA form, the CDR3 reads TGTGCCAGTAGTCCCCGAGACAGGGGCCGGAACACTGAAGCTTTCTTT. Looking up the rest from reference TRBV19 and TRBJ1-1 gives the full variable domain: DGGITQSPKYLFRKEGQNVTLSCEQNLNHDAMYWYRQDPGQGLRLIYYSQIVNDFQKGDIAEGYSVSREKKESFPLTVTSAQKNPTAFYLCASSPRDRGRNTEAFFGQGTRLTVV.